The 5 T cell receptor beta chains reported below all come from one sample, sequenced in a study of kidney transplant recipient with SARS-CoV-2 infection. TCRdb independently ran MiXCR on the reads; one entry per CDR3 protein. The sample lists fewer than 250,000 distinct CDR3 sequences; under 35% were seen once. Sequenced material: a blood sample, taken at baseline and on day 111 from a kidney transplant recipient. Receptors were obtained from a male patient aged 30 to 40 who had COVID-19 and was a kidney transplant recipient. A subset of T cells may come from the graft donor.

This clonotype was seen many times. The chain couples TRBV5-1 to TRBJ1-2; D unclear. Trimming shortened V by 6 bases and J by 4 bases, and 22 bases separated the two germline ends. The CDR3 length is 16 residues. Germline V gives CDR1 SGHRS, CDR2 YFSETQ. CDR3 in amino acids: CASTDISVRKTYGYTF. Here the CDR3 DNA reads TGCGCCAGCACTGATATATCGGTTCGAAAGACCTATGGCTACACCTTC.

The J gene is TRBJ1-2, the V gene TRBV1; the table's D call, TRBD1, was not checked against the DNA. TRBV1 is a pseudogene locus. This CDR3 region has 21 residues. CDR3 DNA sequence: TGCACCAGCAGCCAAGATGCCACGACCTGGACAGGGGAGGGGGGAAACTATGGCTACACCTTC. Translated, it gives CTSSQDATTWTGEGGNYGYTF.

This clonotype came up many times. This chain connects TRBV9 to TRBJ2-2; 7 bases agree with TRBD2. J lost 5 bases, V lost 5 bases, and 9 bases had no gene match. Germline V gene lookup returns CDR1 SGDLS and CDR2 YYNGEE. This CDR3 contains 15 residues. The CDR3 loop reads CASRPGGEGTGELFF. CDR3 in DNA: TGTGCCAGCAGGCCGGGGGGAGAGGGAACCGGGGAGCTGTTTTTT.

In regard to this clonotype: One end of the junction is discordant with germline, which a read error may explain. The chain employs TRBV15 and TRBJ2-1; D is undetermined. This CDR3 has 10 residues. Germline-derived CDR1 and CDR2 are LNHNV and YYDKDF (reference sequence). The CDR3 DNA is TGTGCCACCAGCGGGCCTTCGCCCGTCTTC. Translated: CATSGPSPVF.

The V gene is TRBV19, the J gene TRBJ2-1; tentatively, D is TRBD1 or TRBD2 (5 bases each). The V gene's germline CDR1 is LNHDA and CDR2 SQIVND (reference sequence). The CDR3 runs to 14 residues. V was trimmed by 3 bases and J by 4 bases, leaving 10 bases between them. The CDR3, as DNA: TGTGCCAGTAGTATTAGGGACGGGTACAATGAGCAGTTCTTC. It codes for CASSIRDGYNEQFF.